The next 24 T cell receptor beta chains were all read from a single sample in a study of cytomegalovirus exposure and HLA in healthy donors. It was with 60 Vbeta and 13 Jbeta primers that the PCR ran. Libraries were prepared by immunoSEQ multiplex PCR; TCRdb keeps only in-frame clonotypes and omits some of them. The sample includes more than 80,000 clones, 64% seen only once; the top ten take approximately 3%. The specimen was PBMCs. These receptors came from a man in his fifties or sixties in good health and CMV-seronegative.

The rearrangement joins TRBV7-9 to TRBJ1-1; TRBD1 agrees at 7 bases. CDR3 length: 12 residues. V shed 4 bases and J 10 bases; nucleotides not matched to a gene: 6. Germline CDR1 and CDR2: SEHNR and FQNEAQ (reference sequence). As DNA, the CDR3 is TGTGCCAGCAGCTCAGAAACAGGGGTAGCTTTCTTT. Translating it yields CASSSETGVAFF. Complete variable domain (other parts from reference TRBV7-9 and TRBJ1-1): DTGVSQNPRHKITKRGQNVTFRCDPISEHNRLYWYRQTLGQGPEFLTYFQNEAQLEKSRLLSDRFSAERPKGSFSTLEIQRTEQGDSAMYLCASSSETGVAFFGQGTRLTVV.

V usage is TRBV2 and J usage is TRBJ2-7; 13 bases line up with TRBD2. The CDR3 loop spans 15 amino acids. Unmatched junction bases numbered 7, after V lost 7 bases and J lost 4 bases. CDR1 and CDR2 from the germline V gene are SNHLY and FYNNEI. CDR3 in amino acids: CASIKGLAGNYEQYF. CDR3 DNA: TGTGCCAGCATAAAGGGACTAGCGGGGAATTACGAGCAGTACTTC. The full variable domain, with the rest looked up from reference TRBV2 and TRBJ2-7, is EPEVTQTPSHQVTQMGQEVILRCVPISNHLYFYWYRQILGQKVEFLVSFYNNEISEKSEIFDDQFSVERPDGSNFTLKIRSTKLEDSAMYFCASIKGLAGNYEQYFGPGTRLTVT.

This clone was found once. The J gene is TRBJ1-5, the V gene TRBV18; no definite D call. Trimming removed 4 bases from V and 2 bases from J, with 21 bases in between. The CDR3 sequence is 18 residues long. The germline V gene has CDR1 KGHSH and CDR2 LQKENI. The CDR3: CASSLSHREKRRNQPQHF. The DNA of the CDR3 is TGTGCCAGCTCACTATCCCACCGGGAAAAAAGGCGCAATCAGCCCCAGCATTTT. Based on the CDR3 plus reference TRBV18 and TRBJ1-5, the full variable domain is NAGVMQNPRHLVRRRGQEARLRCSPMKGHSHVYWYRQLPEEGLKFMVYLQKENIIDESGMPKERFSAEFPKEGPSILRIQQVVRGDSAAYFCASSLSHREKRRNQPQHFGDGTRLSIL.

The gene calls are TRBV27 and TRBJ2-1, with 11 bases that match TRBD2. The CDR3 extends over 16 amino acids. CDR1 MNHEY and CDR2 SMNVEV come from the germline V gene (reference sequence). Losses at the gene ends were 3 bases for V and 8 bases for J; bases not matched to a gene: 9. CDR3 sequence reads: CASSFLQLAGADEQFF. CDR3 nucleotides: TGTGCCAGCAGTTTCCTCCAACTAGCGGGGGCGGATGAGCAGTTCTTC.

The chain is built from TRBV6-5 and TRBJ1-2, with D perhaps matching TRBD1 (5 bases). V lost 7 bases to trimming and J lost 4 bases, with 16 bases between them. Germline lookup yields CDR1 MNHEY and CDR2 SVGAGI. CDR3 length equals 14 residues. The CDR3 coding sequence is TGTGCCAGCATCCCCGCGGGGCAGGGCTATGGCTACACCTTC. Translated: CASIPAGQGYGYTF.

This clone was observed a handful of times. V gene TRBV6-5 combines with J gene TRBJ2-1; D remains ambiguous. The CDR3 covers 15 residues. Trimming took 0 bases from V and 8 from J, leaving 14 bases between them. Germline V gene lookup returns CDR1 MNHEY and CDR2 SVGAGI. CDR3: CASSYSSPGWDEQFF. CDR3 in DNA: TGTGCCAGCAGTTACTCGTCTCCAGGTTGGGATGAGCAGTTCTTC.

CDR3 DNA sequence: TGTGCCAGTAGTCCCCGAGGGAGCTCTGGAAACACCATATATTTT. Residues: CASSPRGSSGNTIYF. This chain connects TRBV19 to TRBJ1-3, with no clear D. Germline V gene lookup returns CDR1 LNHDA and CDR2 SQIVND (reference sequence). The germline V and J ends were trimmed by 5 bases and 0 bases, with 11 bases remaining between them. The CDR3 is made up of 15 amino acids.

This clone was seen a few times. The chain links TRBV15 to TRBJ1-2; D not certain. The V end was cut by 0 bases, the J end by 3 bases, with 8 bases between. The CDR3 is 14 amino acids. Germline V gene lookup returns CDR1 LNHNV and CDR2 YYDKDF (reference sequence). The CDR3 coding sequence is TGTGCCACCAGCAGAGAGGCCAGTGACTATGGCTACACCTTC. Residues: CATSREASDYGYTF.

V and J are TRBV2 and TRBJ2-2, with 8 bases that match TRBD1. The CDR3 has 14 amino acids. Germline-derived CDR1 and CDR2 are SNHLY and FYNNEI. V was pared by 6 bases and J by 7 bases, with 7 bases of the junction left unmatched. This CDR3 is CASRATGAGGELFF. The CDR3 coding sequence is TGTGCCAGCAGAGCGACAGGGGCGGGCGGGGAGCTGTTTTTT.

This chain uses TRBV10-3 with TRBJ1-1; TRBD1 agrees at 7 bases. The CDR3 is 14 residues long. Germline assignment: CDR1 ENHRY and CDR2 SYGVKD. The V gene end was trimmed by 10 bases and the J gene end by 0 bases; junction bases not matched to a gene: 8. Written as DNA, the CDR3 is TGTGCCACGGTAAAGACAGGGCTGAACACTGAAGCTTTCTTT. Translation gives CATVKTGLNTEAFF.

This clone occurred a few times. The V gene is TRBV7-9, the J gene TRBJ1-4; D uncertain. Trimming stripped 1 base from V and 8 bases from J, with 14 bases between. Per germline, CDR1 SEHNR and CDR2 FQNEAQ (reference sequence). The CDR3 is 15 amino acids. CDR3 in DNA: TGTGCCAGCAGCTTAGACCGGAGGGAAGGCGAAAAACTGTTTTTT. It encodes CASSLDRREGEKLFF.

The chain is built from TRBV28 and TRBJ2-5, with TRBD2 as a possible D gene (6 bases). Germline V lookup: CDR1 MDHEN, CDR2 SYDVKM. V was shortened by 6 bases and J by 5 bases, with 10 bases between the two germline ends. The CDR3 extends over 12 amino acids. The CDR3: CASRGGGETQYF. The CDR3 DNA is TGTGCCAGCAGGGGGGGTGGTGAGACCCAGTACTTC.

The genes are TRBV25-1 and TRBJ1-2; D unclear. Between the trimmed V and J ends, which lost 1 base and 3 bases, there was a span of 9 bases. Germline loops: CDR1 MGHDK, CDR2 SYGVNS. CDR3 length equals 14 residues. CDR3 loop: CASSELGRHYGYTF. In nucleotides, the CDR3 is TGTGCCAGCAGTGAATTGGGCCGGCACTATGGCTACACCTTC.

The rearrangement links TRBV9 to TRBJ2-5; tentatively, D is TRBD2 (6 bases). Near its end, the DNA agrees better with TRBJ2-7, so the J call may be wrong. CDR3 size: 16 residues. From germline, CDR1 is SGDLS and CDR2 YYNGEE. The CDR3 sequence is CASSPRNGGRPNEQYF. CDR3 in DNA: TGTGCCAGCAGCCCCCGAAACGGGGGAAGACCAAACGAGCAGTACTTC.

The rearrangement joins TRBV5-5 to TRBJ1-5, with TRBD1 matching 7 bases. J lost 3 bases, V lost 3 bases, and 12 bases had no gene match. Germline V gene lookup returns CDR1 SGHKS and CDR2 YYEKEE (reference sequence). There are 17 residues in the CDR3. For the CDR3, the DNA is TGTGCCAGCAGCTCCGGACTCTCCAGGGGGGCCAATCAGCCCCAGCATTTT. This encodes CASSSGLSRGANQPQHF.

The genes are TRBV18 and TRBJ1-4; 7 bases fit TRBD1. The CDR3 totals 15 residues. CDR1 is KGHSH and CDR2 is LQKENI in the germline V gene. The junction had 4 bases not matched to a gene; V was cut back by 3 bases and J by 3 bases. CDR3 sequence reads: CASSPLGTANEKLFF. The CDR3 DNA reads TGTGCCAGCTCACCCCTCGGGACAGCTAATGAAAAACTGTTTTTT.

The V call is TRBV6-1, the J call TRBJ2-7; TRBD2 might be the D (5 bases). The length of the CDR3 is 13 residues. Trimming removed 3 bases at V and 4 bases at J, with 10 bases between. Germline CDR1 is MNHNS and CDR2 is SASEGT. The chain's CDR3 is CASSDGETYEQYF. The CDR3 DNA follows: TGTGCCAGCAGTGATGGGGAGACTTACGAGCAGTACTTC.

The DNA for the CDR3 is TGTGCCAGCTTGGACATCCCGGAAGGTTCACCCCTCCACTTT. Translating it yields CASLDIPEGSPLHF. J is TRBJ1-6 and V is TRBV28; tentatively, D is TRBD1 (5 bases). Trimming removed 8 bases at V and 9 bases at J, with 17 bases between. CDR3 size: 14 residues. CDR1 and CDR2 from the germline V gene are MDHEN and SYDVKM. The variable domain in full, completed from reference TRBV28 and TRBJ1-6, reads DVKVTQSSRYLVKRTGEKVFLECVQDMDHENMFWYRQDPGLGLRLIYFSYDVKMKEKGDIPEGYSVSREKKERFSLILESASTNQTSMYLCASLDIPEGSPLHFGNGTRLTVT.

This clone came up a few times. J is TRBJ1-5 and V is TRBV5-5; the match to TRBD1 covers 7 bases. J lost 0 bases, V lost 7 bases, and 4 bases had no gene match. The V gene's germline CDR1 is SGHKS and CDR2 YYEKEE (reference sequence). The length of the CDR3 is 14 residues. The CDR3 coding sequence is TGTGCCAGCGGGGACAGAAATAGCAATCAGCCCCAGCATTTT. Its translation: CASGDRNSNQPQHF. Full variable domain (missing parts from reference TRBV5-5 and TRBJ1-5): DAGVTQSPTHLIKTRGQQVTLRCSPISGHKSVSWYQQVLGQGPQFIFQYYEKEERGRGNFPDRFSARQFPNYSSELNVNALLLGDSALYLCASGDRNSNQPQHFGDGTRLSIL.

This clone showed up just once. The chain has TRBV5-4 and TRBJ2-1; 7 bases agree with TRBD1. Losses at the gene ends were 0 bases for V and 5 bases for J; bases not matched to a gene: 5. Per germline, CDR1 SGHNT and CDR2 YYREEE (reference sequence). The CDR3 consists of 15 residues. CDR3 amino acids: CASSLEDRVHNEQFF. The CDR3 nucleotides read TGTGCCAGCAGCTTGGAAGACAGGGTTCACAATGAGCAGTTCTTC. The complete variable domain, with remaining parts taken from reference TRBV5-4 and TRBJ2-1, reads ETGVTQSPTHLIKTRGQQVTLRCSSQSGHNTVSWYQQALGQGPQFIFQYYREEENGRGNFPPRFSGLQFPNYSSELNVNALELDDSALYLCASSLEDRVHNEQFFGPGTRLTVL.

This clone occurred a few times. This chain joins TRBV7-9 and TRBJ2-1; the D is unclear. The CDR3 extends over 13 amino acids. Germline V gene lookup returns CDR1 SEHNR and CDR2 FQNEAQ (reference sequence). V lost 1 base and J 9 bases, leaving 10 bases between the germline ends. CDR3 in amino acids: CASSLGLVSEQFF. In DNA form, the CDR3 reads TGTGCCAGCAGCTTAGGTCTAGTTAGTGAGCAGTTCTTC. Full variable domain (missing parts from reference TRBV7-9 and TRBJ2-1): DTGVSQNPRHKITKRGQNVTFRCDPISEHNRLYWYRQTLGQGPEFLTYFQNEAQLEKSRLLSDRFSAERPKGSFSTLEIQRTEQGDSAMYLCASSLGLVSEQFFGPGTRLTVL.

The chain has TRBV27 and TRBJ1-2; 9 nucleotides agree with TRBD1. CDR1 and CDR2 (germline): MNHEY, SMNVEV (reference sequence). V lost 6 bases to trimming and J lost 9 bases; unmatched junction nucleotides: 8. The CDR3 length is 13 residues. The CDR3 DNA reads TGTGCCAGCAGCTTACAGGGGGCGCTTCGCTACACCTTC. This gives the protein CASSLQGALRYTF.

The table lists this clone with a count of one. V usage is TRBV11-3 and J usage is TRBJ1-6, with D possibly being TRBD1 (5 bases). Germline V gives CDR1 SGHNT, CDR2 YENEEA. Trimming shortened V by 5 bases and J by 7 bases, and 12 bases separated the two germline ends. This CDR3 comprises 14 residues. As DNA, the CDR3 is TGTGCCAGCAGCCTCGGGCAGGGAAATTCACCCCTCCACTTT. As protein: CASSLGQGNSPLHF.

This clone was found a few times. The chain recombines TRBV9 with TRBJ1-1; no definite D call. The CDR3 has 13 amino acids. V was pared by 5 bases and J by 1 base, with 9 bases between. In germline, CDR1 is SGDLS, CDR2 YYNGEE. For the CDR3, the DNA is TGTGCCAGCAGGTCACAGTCGAACACTGAAGCTTTCTTT. This gives the protein CASRSQSNTEAFF.